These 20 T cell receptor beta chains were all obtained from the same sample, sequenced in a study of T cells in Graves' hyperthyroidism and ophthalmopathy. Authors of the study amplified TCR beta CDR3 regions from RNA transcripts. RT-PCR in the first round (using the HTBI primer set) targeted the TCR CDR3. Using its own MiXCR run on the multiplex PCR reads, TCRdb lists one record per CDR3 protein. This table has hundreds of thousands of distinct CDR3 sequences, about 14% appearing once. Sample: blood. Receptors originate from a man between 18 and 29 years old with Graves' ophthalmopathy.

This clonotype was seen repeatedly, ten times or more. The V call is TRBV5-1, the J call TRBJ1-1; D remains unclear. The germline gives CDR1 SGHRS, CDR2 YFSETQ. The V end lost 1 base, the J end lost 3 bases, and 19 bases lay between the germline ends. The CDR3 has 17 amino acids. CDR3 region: CASSLSGDLARDTEAFF. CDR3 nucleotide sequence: TGCGCCAGCAGCTTGTCCGGAGACCTGGCTAGGGACACTGAAGCTTTCTTT.

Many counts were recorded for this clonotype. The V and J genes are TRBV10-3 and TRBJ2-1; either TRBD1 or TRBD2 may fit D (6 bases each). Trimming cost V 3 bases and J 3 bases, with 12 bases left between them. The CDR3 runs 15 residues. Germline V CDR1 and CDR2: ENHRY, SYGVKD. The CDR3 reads CAISESGGDYNEQFF. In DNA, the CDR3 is TGTGCCATCAGTGAATCCGGGGGCGACTACAATGAGCAGTTCTTC.

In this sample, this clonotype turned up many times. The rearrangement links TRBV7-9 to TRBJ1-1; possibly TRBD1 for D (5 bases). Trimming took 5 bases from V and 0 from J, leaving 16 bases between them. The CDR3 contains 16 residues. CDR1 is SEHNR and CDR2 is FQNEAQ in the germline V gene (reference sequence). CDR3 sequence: CASSIRDGRMNTEAFF. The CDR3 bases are TGTGCCAGCAGCATACGGGACGGACGAATGAACACTGAAGCTTTCTTT.

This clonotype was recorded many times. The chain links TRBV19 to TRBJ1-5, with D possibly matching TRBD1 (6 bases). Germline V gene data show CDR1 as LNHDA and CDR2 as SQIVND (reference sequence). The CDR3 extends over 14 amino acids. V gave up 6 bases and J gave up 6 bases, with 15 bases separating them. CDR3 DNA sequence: TGTGCCAGTAGCCTTGCAGGGGAGGTTCAGCCCCAGCATTTT. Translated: CASSLAGEVQPQHF.

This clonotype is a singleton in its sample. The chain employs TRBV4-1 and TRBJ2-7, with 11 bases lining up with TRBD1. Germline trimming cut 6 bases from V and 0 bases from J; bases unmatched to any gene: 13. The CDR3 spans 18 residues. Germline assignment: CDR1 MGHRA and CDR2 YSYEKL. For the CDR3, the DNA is TGCGCCAGCAGTCGCCTTAGATCCGGGACAGGGGGCTCCTACGAGCAGTACTTC. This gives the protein CASSRLRSGTGGSYEQYF.

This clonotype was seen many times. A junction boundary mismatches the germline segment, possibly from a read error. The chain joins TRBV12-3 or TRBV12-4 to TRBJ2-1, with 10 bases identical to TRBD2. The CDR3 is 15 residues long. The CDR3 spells CASSLAGVGWDEQFF. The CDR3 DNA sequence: TGTGCCAGCAGTCTAGCGGGAGTAGGTTGGGATGAGCAGTTCTTC.

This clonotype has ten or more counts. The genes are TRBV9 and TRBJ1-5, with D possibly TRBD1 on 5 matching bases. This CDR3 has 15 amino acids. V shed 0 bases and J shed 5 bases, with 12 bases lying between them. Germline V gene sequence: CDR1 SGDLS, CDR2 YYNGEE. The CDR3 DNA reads TGTGCCAGCAGCGTAGGGGGCAGGGCGGATCAGCCCCAGCATTTT. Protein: CASSVGGRADQPQHF.

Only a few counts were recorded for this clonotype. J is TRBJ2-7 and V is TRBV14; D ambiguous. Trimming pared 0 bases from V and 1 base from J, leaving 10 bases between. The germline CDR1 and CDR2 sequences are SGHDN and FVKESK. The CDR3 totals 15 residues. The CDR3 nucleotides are TGTGCCAGCAGCCAAGAGTCCTACATTTCCTACGAGCAGTACTTC. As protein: CASSQESYISYEQYF.

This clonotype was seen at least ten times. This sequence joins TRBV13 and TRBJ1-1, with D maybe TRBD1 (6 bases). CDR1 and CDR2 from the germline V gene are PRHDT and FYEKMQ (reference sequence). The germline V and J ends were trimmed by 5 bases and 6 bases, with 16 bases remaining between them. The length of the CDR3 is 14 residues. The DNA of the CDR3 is TGTGCCAGCAGCACTCACCTGGACAGCCCTGAAGCTTTCTTT. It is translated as CASSTHLDSPEAFF.

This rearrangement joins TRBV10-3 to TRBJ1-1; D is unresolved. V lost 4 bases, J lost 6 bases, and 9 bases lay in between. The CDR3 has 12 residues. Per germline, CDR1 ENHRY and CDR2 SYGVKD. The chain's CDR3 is CAISVSGAEAFF. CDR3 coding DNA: TGTGCCATCAGTGTTTCCGGGGCTGAAGCTTTCTTT.

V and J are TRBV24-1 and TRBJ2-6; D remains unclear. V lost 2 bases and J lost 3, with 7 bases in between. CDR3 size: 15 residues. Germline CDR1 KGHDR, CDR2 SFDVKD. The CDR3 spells CATSDWSFGANVLTF. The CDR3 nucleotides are TGTGCCACCAGTGATTGGAGTTTTGGGGCCAACGTCCTGACTTTC.

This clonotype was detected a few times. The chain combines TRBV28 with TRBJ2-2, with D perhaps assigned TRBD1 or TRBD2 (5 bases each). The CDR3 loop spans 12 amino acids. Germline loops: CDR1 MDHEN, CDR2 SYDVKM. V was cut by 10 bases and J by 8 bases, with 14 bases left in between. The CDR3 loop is CATEPGLGELFF. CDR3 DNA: TGTGCCACCGAACCGGGGCTAGGGGAGCTGTTTTTT.

The CDR3 sequence: CATSDLRARKQGELFF. The CDR3 nucleotides read TGTGCCACCAGTGATTTGCGCGCGCGAAAACAAGGGGAGCTGTTTTTT. This chain links TRBV24-1 with TRBJ2-2; D unresolved. CDR1 and CDR2 (germline): KGHDR, SFDVKD. The CDR3 contains 16 residues. Trimming stripped 0 bases from V and 8 bases from J, with 15 bases between.

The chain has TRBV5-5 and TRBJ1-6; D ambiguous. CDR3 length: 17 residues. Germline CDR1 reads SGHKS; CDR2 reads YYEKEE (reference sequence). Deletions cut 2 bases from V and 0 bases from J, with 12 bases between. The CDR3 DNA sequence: TGTGCCAGCAGCTTAAGACACTCGAGCTCCTATAATTCACCCCTCCACTTT. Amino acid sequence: CASSLRHSSSYNSPLHF. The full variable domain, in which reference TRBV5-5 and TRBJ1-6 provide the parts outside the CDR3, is DAGVTQSPTHLIKTRGQQVTLRCSPISGHKSVSWYQQVLGQGPQFIFQYYEKEERGRGNFPDRFSARQFPNYSSELNVNALLLGDSALYLCASSLRHSSSYNSPLHFGNGTRLTVT.

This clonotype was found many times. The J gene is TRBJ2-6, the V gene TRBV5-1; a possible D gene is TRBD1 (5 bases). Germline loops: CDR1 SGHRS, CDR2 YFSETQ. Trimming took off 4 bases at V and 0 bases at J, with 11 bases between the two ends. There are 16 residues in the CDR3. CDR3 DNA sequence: TGCGCCAGCAGCGGGGCCCCCCTCTCTGGGGCCAACGTCCTGACTTTC. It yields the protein CASSGAPLSGANVLTF.

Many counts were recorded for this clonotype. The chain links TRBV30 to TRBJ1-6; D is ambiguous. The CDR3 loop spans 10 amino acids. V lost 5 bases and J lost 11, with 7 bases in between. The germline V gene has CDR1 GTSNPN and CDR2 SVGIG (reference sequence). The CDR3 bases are TGTGCCTGGGCCCCCACACCCCTCCACTTT. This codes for CAWAPTPLHF.

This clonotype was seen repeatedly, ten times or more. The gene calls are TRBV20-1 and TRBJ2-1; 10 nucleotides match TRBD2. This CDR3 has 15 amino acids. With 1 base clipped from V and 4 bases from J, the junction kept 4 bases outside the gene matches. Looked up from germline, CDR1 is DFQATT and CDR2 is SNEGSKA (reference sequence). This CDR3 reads CSARVAGGLYNEQFF. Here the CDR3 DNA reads TGCAGTGCTAGAGTAGCGGGGGGCCTATACAATGAGCAGTTCTTC.

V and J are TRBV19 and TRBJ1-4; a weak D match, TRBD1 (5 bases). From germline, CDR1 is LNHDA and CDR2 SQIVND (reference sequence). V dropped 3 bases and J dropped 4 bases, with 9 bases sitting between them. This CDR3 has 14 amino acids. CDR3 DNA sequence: TGTGCCAGTAGTATTGACAGCCGTAATGAAAAACTGTTTTTT. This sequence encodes CASSIDSRNEKLFF.

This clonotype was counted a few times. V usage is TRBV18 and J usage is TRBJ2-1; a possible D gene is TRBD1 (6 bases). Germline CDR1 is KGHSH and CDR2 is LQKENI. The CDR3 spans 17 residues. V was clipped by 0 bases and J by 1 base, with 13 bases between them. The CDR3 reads CASSPPWTEESYNEQFF. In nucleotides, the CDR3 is TGTGCCAGCTCACCACCATGGACAGAAGAATCCTACAATGAGCAGTTCTTC.

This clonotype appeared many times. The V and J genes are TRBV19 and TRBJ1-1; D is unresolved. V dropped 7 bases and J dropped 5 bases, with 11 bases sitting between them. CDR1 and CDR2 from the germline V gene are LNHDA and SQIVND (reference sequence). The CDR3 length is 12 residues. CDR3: CASTMGFTEAFF. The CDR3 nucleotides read TGTGCCAGTACCATGGGATTTACTGAAGCTTTCTTT.